Each of the 19 T cell receptor beta chains below was sequenced from the same sample in a study of blood T cell repertoires in COVID-19. Method: immunoSEQ multiplex PCR; TCRdb's copy keeps in-frame clones and lacks some. This table has 95,000 or so clones, about four fifths appearing once. The sample taken for sequencing was peripheral blood. These receptors were taken from a woman of 80 years or more with active or convalescent COVID-19.

This clone was counted between two and nine times. At one of its ends the junction is not consistent with the germline gene, which may arise from a read error. The chain combines TRBV5-1 with TRBJ1-3; D is undetermined. CDR3 size: 15 residues. The V gene's germline CDR1 is SGHRS and CDR2 YFSETQ. The CDR3 sequence: CASSILPGWVNTIYF. The CDR3 DNA sequence: TGTGCCAGCAGCATCCTCCCGGGGTGGGTAAACACCATATATTTT.

A few counts support this clone. The chain couples TRBV19 to TRBJ2-3, with 7 positions matching TRBD2. The V and J ends lost 5 bases and 0 bases, in that order; junction bases with no gene match: 11. Germline-derived CDR1 and CDR2 are LNHDA and SQIVND (reference sequence). The length of the CDR3 is 17 residues. Written as DNA, the CDR3 is TGTGCCAGTAGTCGAAAGTGGGAGGGAACTAGCACAGATACGCAGTATTTT. Translated, it gives CASSRKWEGTSTDTQYF.

The rearrangement joins TRBV5-6 to TRBJ1-2; D ambiguous. With 1 base removed from V and 4 bases from J, the gap between germline ends came to 8 bases. Germline CDR1 and CDR2: SGHDT and YYEEEE. CDR3 length: 13 residues. CDR3: CASSLNWAYGYTF. CDR3 coding DNA: TGTGCCAGCAGCTTGAATTGGGCCTATGGCTACACCTTC.

This sequence joins TRBV4-3 and TRBJ2-1; 14 bases fit TRBD2. The CDR3 is made up of 17 amino acids. Germline V gives CDR1 LGHNA, CDR2 YSLEER. With 1 base clipped from V and 8 bases from J, the junction kept 7 bases outside the gene matches. The CDR3: CASSQGGTSGSRDEQFF. The CDR3 DNA follows: TGCGCCAGCAGCCAAGGCGGGACTAGCGGGAGTAGGGATGAGCAGTTCTTC.

The chain employs TRBV7-9 and TRBJ1-1, with D tentatively TRBD1 (6 bases). V shed 1 base and J shed 8 bases, with 14 bases lying between them. This CDR3 spans 14 amino acids. Germline values: CDR1 SEHNR, CDR2 FQNEAQ (reference sequence). The CDR3 loop is CASSLGLGAGEAFF. DNA for the CDR3: TGTGCCAGCAGCTTAGGGCTGGGGGCAGGCGAAGCTTTCTTT. The full variable domain, in which reference TRBV7-9 and TRBJ1-1 provide the parts outside the CDR3, is DTGVSQNPRHKITKRGQNVTFRCDPISEHNRLYWYRQTLGQGPEFLTYFQNEAQLEKSRLLSDRFSAERPKGSFSTLEIQRTEQGDSAMYLCASSLGLGAGEAFFGQGTRLTVV.

The chain combines TRBV2 with TRBJ1-1; weak D call: TRBD1 (6 bases). Germline CDR1 SNHLY, CDR2 FYNNEI. This CDR3 is built from 13 residues. V lost 7 bases, J lost 1 base, and 10 bases lay in between. The CDR3 nucleotides are TGTGCCAGCAAGCTACAGGGGAACACTGAAGCTTTCTTT. Translated, it gives CASKLQGNTEAFF.

This clone has only one observation. At one end the junction does not follow the germline gene, possibly because of a read error. The chain has TRBV5-1 and TRBJ2-1; unclear D gene. CDR1 is SGHRS and CDR2 is YFSETQ in the germline V gene. This CDR3 is 15 amino acids long. The CDR3 region is CASSAGSSTYNEQFF. CDR3 bases: TGTGCCAGCAGCGCCGGGTCAAGCACCTACAATGAGCAGTTCTTC. The whole variable domain, remainder taken from reference TRBV5-1 and TRBJ2-1, is KAGVTQTPRYLIKTRGQQVTLSCSPISGHRSVSWYQQTPGQGLQFLFEYFSETQRNKGNFPGRFSGRQFSNSRSEMNVSTLELGDSALYLCASSAGSSTYNEQFFGPGTRLTVL.

This chain uses TRBV2 with TRBJ2-2, with D possibly TRBD2 on 6 matching bases. Looked up from germline, CDR1 is SNHLY and CDR2 is FYNNEI. Trimming took off 4 bases at V and 6 bases at J, with 15 bases between the two ends. The CDR3 runs to 15 residues. CDR3 protein: CASSATGVPAGELFF. The CDR3 DNA follows: TGTGCCAGCAGTGCGACGGGAGTGCCCGCCGGGGAGCTGTTTTTT. The whole variable domain, filled in from reference TRBV2 and TRBJ2-2, reads EPEVTQTPSHQVTQMGQEVILRCVPISNHLYFYWYRQILGQKVEFLVSFYNNEISEKSEIFDDQFSVERPDGSNFTLKIRSTKLEDSAMYFCASSATGVPAGELFFGEGSRLTVL.

This chain joins TRBV24-1 and TRBJ2-1; D possibly corresponds to TRBD1 (6 bases). The CDR3 is 17 residues long. V was cut by 4 bases and J by 4 bases, with 19 bases left in between. Germline V lookup: CDR1 KGHDR, CDR2 SFDVKD. The CDR3 DNA follows: TGTGCCACCAGTGAGCGATCCGGGACATTAGCTTACAATGAGCAGTTCTTC. Amino acids: CATSERSGTLAYNEQFF.

The chain has TRBV7-3 and TRBJ1-6; D perhaps matches TRBD1 (6 bases). The CDR3 runs to 15 residues. The V gene lost 1 base and the J gene lost 10 bases, with 14 bases spanning the gap. Germline V CDR1 and CDR2: SGHTA, FQGTGA. CDR3 region: CASSLKGGGGSPLHF. CDR3 nucleotides: TGTGCCAGCAGCTTAAAAGGGGGTGGTGGATCACCCCTCCACTTT.

This clone was counted once. V gene TRBV11-2 combines with J gene TRBJ2-3, with TRBD2 matching 13 bases. The V gene's germline CDR1 is SGHAT and CDR2 FQNNGV. The CDR3 has 15 amino acids. V lost 4 bases to trimming and J lost 3 bases; unmatched junction nucleotides: 1. For the CDR3, the DNA is TGTGCCAGCAGCTCACTAGCGGGAGGGACAGATACGCAGTATTTT. Translation gives CASSSLAGGTDTQYF.

V is TRBV5-4 and J is TRBJ2-5; the match to TRBD1 covers 10 bases. The germline V gene has CDR1 SGHNT and CDR2 YYREEE (reference sequence). J lost 4 bases, V lost 5 bases, and 8 bases had no gene match. The CDR3 is 15 amino acids. This CDR3 reads CASSGGQGKGETQYF. CDR3 DNA sequence: TGTGCCAGCAGTGGGGGACAGGGGAAAGGAGAGACCCAGTACTTC.

This clone has just one count. The gene calls are TRBV20-1 and TRBJ2-7, with a tentative D call TRBD2 (5 bases). Germline V gene lookup returns CDR1 DFQATT and CDR2 SNEGSKA (reference sequence). This CDR3 is 12 amino acids long. V lost 3 bases and J lost 4, with 10 bases in between. The CDR3 loop is CSASVEAYEQYF. DNA for the CDR3: TGCAGTGCTAGTGTGGAGGCGTACGAGCAGTACTTC.

The rearrangement links TRBV29-1 to TRBJ2-5, with D possibly matching TRBD1 (5 bases). Germline V gene data show CDR1 as SQVTM and CDR2 as ANQGSEA. CDR3 length equals 13 residues. The V end lost 7 bases, the J end lost 3 bases, and 15 bases lay between the germline ends. The CDR3 sequence: CSGGGRVEETQYF. The DNA for the CDR3 is TGCAGCGGGGGTGGCAGGGTAGAAGAGACCCAGTACTTC.

The chain joins TRBV7-2 to TRBJ2-1; maybe TRBD1 (5 bases). V was trimmed by 0 bases and J by 9 bases, leaving 6 bases between them. The CDR3 is made up of 12 amino acids. Germline V gene data show CDR1 as SGHTA and CDR2 as FQGNSA. The CDR3: CASSLAQGEQFF. CDR3 DNA: TGTGCCAGCAGCTTAGCCCAGGGTGAGCAGTTCTTC.

This chain links TRBV6-5 with TRBJ2-7; 8 bases fit TRBD1. CDR1 is MNHEY and CDR2 is SVGAGI in the germline V gene. V lost 6 bases, J lost 7 bases, and 11 bases stayed unmatched. The CDR3 has 14 amino acids. In DNA form, the CDR3 reads TGTGCCAGCAGACCCGGACAGGGTGGCAAAGAGCAGTACTTC. Translated: CASRPGQGGKEQYF.

This sequence joins TRBV6-5 and TRBJ2-4; TRBD1 aligns across 8 bases. CDR1 and CDR2 (germline): MNHEY, SVGAGI. Losses at the gene ends were 5 bases for V and 6 bases for J; bases not matched to a gene: 9. The CDR3 consists of 15 residues. CDR3 sequence: CASSRRQGIGNIQYF. The CDR3 nucleotides are TGTGCCAGCAGTCGCCGACAGGGGATCGGAAACATTCAGTACTTC.

J is TRBJ1-5 and V is TRBV20-1; D is ambiguous. V was clipped by 3 bases and J by 7 bases, with 10 bases between them. This CDR3 is 12 amino acids long. The germline gives CDR1 DFQATT, CDR2 SNEGSKA (reference sequence). The CDR3 DNA reads TGCAGTGCTAGTGAGGGAGGGCAGCCCCAGCATTTT. Protein sequence: CSASEGGQPQHF.

This chain links TRBV9 with TRBJ1-6, with TRBD1 as a possible D gene (6 bases). Trimming left V 3 bases short and J 0 bases short, with 13 bases between. The CDR3 has 17 amino acids. The germline V gene encodes CDR1 SGDLS and CDR2 YYNGEE. The CDR3 nucleotides read TGTGCCAGCAGCGAGGGGCAGGGGCGCTCCTATAATTCACCCCTCCACTTT. It yields the protein CASSEGQGRSYNSPLHF.